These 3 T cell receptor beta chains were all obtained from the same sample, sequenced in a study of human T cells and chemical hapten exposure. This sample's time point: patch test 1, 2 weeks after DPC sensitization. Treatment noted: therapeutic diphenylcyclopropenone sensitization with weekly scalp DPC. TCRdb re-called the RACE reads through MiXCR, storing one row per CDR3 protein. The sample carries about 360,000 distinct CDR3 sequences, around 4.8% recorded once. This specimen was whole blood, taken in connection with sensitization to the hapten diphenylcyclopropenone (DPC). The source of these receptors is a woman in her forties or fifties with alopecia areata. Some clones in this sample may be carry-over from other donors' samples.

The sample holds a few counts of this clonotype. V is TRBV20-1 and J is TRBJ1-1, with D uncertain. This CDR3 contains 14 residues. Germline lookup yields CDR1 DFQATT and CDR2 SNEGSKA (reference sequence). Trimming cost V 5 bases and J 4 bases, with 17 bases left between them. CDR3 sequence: CSAGGPSRGTEAFF. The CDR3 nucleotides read TGCAGTGCTGGCGGCCCCTCGCGGGGCACTGAAGCTTTCTTT.

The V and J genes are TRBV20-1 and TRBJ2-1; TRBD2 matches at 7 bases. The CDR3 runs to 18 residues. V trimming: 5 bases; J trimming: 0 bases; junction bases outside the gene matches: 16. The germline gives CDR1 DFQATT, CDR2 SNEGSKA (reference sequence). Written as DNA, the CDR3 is TGCAGTGCTCGAACTAGCGCTACAAGGCCCCGCTCCTACAATGAGCAGTTCTTC. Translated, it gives CSARTSATRPRSYNEQFF.

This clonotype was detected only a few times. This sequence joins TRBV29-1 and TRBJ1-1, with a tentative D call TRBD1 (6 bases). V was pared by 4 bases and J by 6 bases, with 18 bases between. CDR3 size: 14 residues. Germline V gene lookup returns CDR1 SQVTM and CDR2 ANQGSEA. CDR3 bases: TGCAGCGTTGCGGACAGCCCCCCGGCCGCTGAAGCTTTCTTT. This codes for CSVADSPPAAEAFF. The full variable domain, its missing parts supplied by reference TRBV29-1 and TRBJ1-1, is SAVISQKPSRDICQRGTSLTIQCQVDSQVTMMFWYRQQPGQSLTLIATANQGSEATYESGFVIDKFPISRPNLTFSTLTVSNMSPEDSSIYLCSVADSPPAAEAFFGQGTRLTVV.